These T cell receptor beta chains were read from a single sample in a study of blood T cell repertoires in COVID-19. Profiled with immunoSEQ multiplex PCR; TCRdb holds only in-frame clones, not every one. The sample lists about 280,000 clones, 89% occurring once. The sequenced sample consisted of PBMCs or T cells enriched from blood (not recorded which). The receptors originated from a woman in her sixties who had recovered from COVID-19. Each CDR3 is given with its conserved first and last residue. The D gene is left open where the match is weak. Part of the rows lack a size; the others show once, few, many or a class for expanded clones.

v_call: TRBV7-2
d_call: NA
clone_size: few
j_call: TRBJ2-6
cdr3_aa: CASSLAWGVMGPSGANVLTF
cdr3_nt: TGTGCCAGCAGCTTAGCCTGGGGGGTGATGGGACCATCTGGGGCCAACGTCCTGACTTTC

v_call: TRBV2
d_call: TRBD1
clone_size: NA
j_call: TRBJ1-6
cdr3_aa: CASTGDRVDSPLHF
cdr3_nt: TGTGCCAGCACGGGGGACAGGGTTGATTCACCCCTCCACTTT

v_call: TRBV21-1
d_call: NA
clone_size: NA
j_call: TRBJ1-2
cdr3_aa: CASIWGQDYGYTF
cdr3_nt: TGTGCCAGCATCTGGGGGCAGGACTATGGCTACACCTTC

v_call: TRBV14
d_call: TRBD1
clone_size: NA
j_call: TRBJ2-1
cdr3_aa: CASSPRTGWNEQFF
cdr3_nt: TGTGCCAGCAGCCCCCGGACAGGGTGGAATGAGCAGTTCTTC

v_call: TRBV29-1
d_call: NA
clone_size: NA
j_call: TRBJ1-1
cdr3_aa: CSVNREGTEAFF
cdr3_nt: TGCAGCGTGAACAGGGAGGGTACTGAAGCTTTCTTT

v_call: TRBV5-1
d_call: TRBD1
clone_size: NA
j_call: TRBJ2-1
cdr3_aa: CASSLGQGAPKQNEQFF
cdr3_nt: TGCGCCAGCAGCTTGGGACAGGGTGCCCCTAAACAGAATGAGCAGTTCTTC

v_call: TRBV7-8
d_call: NA
clone_size: NA
j_call: TRBJ1-6
cdr3_aa: CASSPGGISPLHF
cdr3_nt: TGTGCCAGCAGCCCGGGGGGGATATCACCCCTCCACTTT

v_call: TRBV3-1/TRBV3-2
d_call: TRBD1
clone_size: NA
j_call: TRBJ2-5
cdr3_aa: CASSQDTGGQETQYF
cdr3_nt: TGTGCCAGCAGCCAAGATACAGGGGGCCAAGAGACCCAGTACTTC

v_call: TRBV28
d_call: NA
clone_size: NA
j_call: TRBJ1-2
cdr3_aa: CASSLAGRYGYTF
cdr3_nt: TGTGCCAGCAGTTTAGCAGGGAGGTATGGCTACACCTTC

v_call: TRBV24-1
d_call: NA
clone_size: NA
j_call: TRBJ2-6
cdr3_aa: CATTPPGDGANVLTF
cdr3_nt: TGTGCCACCACTCCGCCCGGGGATGGGGCCAACGTCCTGACTTTC

v_call: TRBV2
d_call: NA
clone_size: NA
j_call: TRBJ1-3
cdr3_aa: CASSSGFSGNTIYF
cdr3_nt: TGTGCCAGCAGTTCAGGGTTCTCTGGAAACACCATATATTTT

v_call: TRBV9
d_call: TRBD1
clone_size: NA
j_call: TRBJ1-2
cdr3_aa: CASSPWRGDSTFNYGYTF
cdr3_nt: TGTGCCAGCAGCCCTTGGAGGGGGGACAGCACCTTTAACTATGGCTACACCTTC

v_call: TRBV4-1
d_call: NA
clone_size: NA
j_call: TRBJ2-7
cdr3_aa: CASSQESWAGAAYEQYF
cdr3_nt: TGCGCCAGCAGCCAAGAAAGTTGGGCAGGCGCTGCCTACGAGCAGTACTTC

v_call: TRBV29-1
d_call: TRBD1
clone_size: NA
j_call: TRBJ2-1
cdr3_aa: CSVNPGQGGMKQFF
cdr3_nt: TGCAGCGTTAATCCGGGACAGGGGGGAATGAAGCAGTTCTTC

v_call: TRBV10-3
d_call: NA
clone_size: once
j_call: TRBJ2-7
cdr3_aa: CAIQSQGHSYEQYF
cdr3_nt: TGTGCCATCCAGTCCCAGGGGCACTCCTACGAGCAGTACTTC

v_call: TRBV9
d_call: TRBD2
clone_size: NA
j_call: TRBJ2-1
cdr3_aa: CASSPRTSGVYNEQFF
cdr3_nt: TGTGCCAGCAGCCCTCGGACTAGCGGAGTTTACAATGAGCAGTTCTTC

v_call: TRBV28
d_call: NA
clone_size: NA
j_call: TRBJ1-1
cdr3_aa: CASRWSVPTEAFF
cdr3_nt: TGTGCCAGCAGGTGGAGTGTACCCACTGAAGCTTTCTTT

v_call: TRBV5-1
d_call: TRBD1
clone_size: NA
j_call: TRBJ2-5
cdr3_aa: CASSTDRVFETQYF
cdr3_nt: TGCGCCAGCAGCACCGACAGGGTATTCGAGACCCAGTACTTC

v_call: TRBV3-1/TRBV3-2
d_call: TRBD2
clone_size: few
j_call: TRBJ2-7
cdr3_aa: CASSRGLAPYEQYF
cdr3_nt: TGTGCCAGCAGCCGAGGACTAGCACCCTACGAGCAGTACTTC

v_call: TRBV7-9
d_call: NA
clone_size: NA
j_call: TRBJ2-7
cdr3_aa: CASSGQLVGEQYF
cdr3_nt: TGTGCCAGCAGCGGACAGCTAGTAGGAGAGCAGTACTTC

v_call: TRBV7-6
d_call: NA
clone_size: NA
j_call: TRBJ2-2
cdr3_aa: CASSLEGAGATFANTGELFF
cdr3_nt: TGTGCCAGCAGCTTAGAGGGTGCAGGGGCCACGTTCGCGAACACCGGGGAGCTGTTTTTT

v_call: TRBV24-1
d_call: TRBD1
clone_size: NA
j_call: TRBJ1-4
cdr3_aa: CATAPGTAVVEKLFF
cdr3_nt: TGTGCCACCGCACCCGGGACAGCCGTAGTAGAAAAACTGTTTTTT

v_call: TRBV29-1
d_call: NA
clone_size: NA
j_call: TRBJ1-2
cdr3_aa: CSVEGSLTYGYTF
cdr3_nt: TGCAGCGTTGAAGGGAGTCTGACCTATGGCTACACCTTC

v_call: TRBV15
d_call: NA
clone_size: NA
j_call: TRBJ1-4
cdr3_aa: CATSRARGEKLFF
cdr3_nt: TGTGCCACCAGCAGGGCCCGGGGTGAAAAACTGTTTTTT

v_call: TRBV6-1
d_call: NA
clone_size: few
j_call: TRBJ2-7
cdr3_aa: CASSEVGGLYEQYF
cdr3_nt: TGTGCCAGCAGTGAAGTCGGCGGACTCTACGAGCAGTACTTC

v_call: TRBV19
d_call: TRBD1
clone_size: once
j_call: TRBJ2-7
cdr3_aa: CASSIEPTGLRNEQYF
cdr3_nt: TGTGCCAGTAGTATAGAACCGACAGGGTTGAGGAACGAGCAGTACTTC

v_call: TRBV5-4
d_call: NA
clone_size: NA
j_call: TRBJ2-1
cdr3_aa: CASSPVPTTTYNEQFF
cdr3_nt: TGTGCCAGCAGCCCCGTGCCAACAACTACCTACAATGAGCAGTTCTTC

v_call: TRBV5-1
d_call: NA
clone_size: NA
j_call: TRBJ1-1
cdr3_aa: CASSVQLAANTEAFF
cdr3_nt: TGCGCCAGCAGCGTACAGCTCGCAGCGAACACTGAAGCTTTCTTT

v_call: TRBV4-2
d_call: TRBD2
clone_size: NA
j_call: TRBJ2-5
cdr3_aa: CASSQDPSGGAETQYF
cdr3_nt: TGTGCCAGCAGCCAAGATCCCAGCGGGGGGGCAGAGACCCAGTACTTC